Listed below are T cell receptor beta chains from one sample, sequenced in a study of CD8+ T cells in alopecia areata. Produced via immunoSEQ multiplex PCR; TCRdb's table is partial and in-frame only. The table lists approximately 140,000 clones, approximately 80% of them singletons. The sample here was CD8+ T cells sorted from blood, taken at week 4, from a patient treated with tofacitinib. These receptors all stem from a human donor with alopecia areata. Both conserved end residues are part of each CDR3. Each record gives: V gene, D gene, J gene, clone size, CDR3 DNA, CDR3 protein. A D gene is named only where the DNA matches it firmly. Only part of the rows carry a size: once, few, many, or a class if the clone is expanded.

TRBV23-1	TRBD2	TRBJ2-3	-	TGCGCCAGCAGTCATCCTCTAGCGGGTGGCACAGATACGCAGTATTTT	CASSHPLAGGTDTQYF
TRBV2	TRBD1	TRBJ1-5	-	TGTGCCAGCAGTGAATTGAGGGACAGATATAGCAATCAGCCCCAGCATTTT	CASSELRDRYSNQPQHF
TRBV6-5	TRBD2	TRBJ2-5	-	TGTGCCAGCTCCATCCGCGGGGGGCCCGGGGAGACCCAGTACTTC	CASSIRGGPGETQYF
TRBV29-1	TRBD2	TRBJ2-5	-	TGCAGCGGATTAGGGACTAGCAGAGGAGAGACCCAGTACTTC	CSGLGTSRGETQYF
TRBV25-1	-	TRBJ1-5	-	TGTGCCAGCAGTGGTGAGGGGTTCAATCAGCCCCAGCATTTT	CASSGEGFNQPQHF
TRBV5-1	-	TRBJ1-5	few	TGCGCCAGCAGCTTGGCTTTGGGGGGGAACAGCAATCAGCCCCAGCATTTT	CASSLALGGNSNQPQHF
TRBV14	-	TRBJ1-2	-	TGTGCCAGCAGCCAAGTGGCAGGCCTTAACTATGGCTACACCTTC	CASSQVAGLNYGYTF
TRBV29-1	TRBD1	TRBJ2-3	-	TGCAGCGTCTACCTATTGGACAGGGCTCCAGATACGCAGTATTTT	CSVYLLDRAPDTQYF
TRBV7-7	-	TRBJ2-2	-	TGTGCTAGCAGCCCCGGGACATTTAACACCGGGGAGCTGTTTTTT	CASSPGTFNTGELFF
TRBV29-1	-	TRBJ2-1	-	TGCAGCGCTGATGCCGGGGTCTCCTACAATGAGCAGTTCTTC	CSADAGVSYNEQFF
TRBV6-5	TRBD1	TRBJ1-6	-	TGTGCCAGCAGAACCGGGACAGGGGGATCACCCCTCCACTTT	CASRTGTGGSPLHF
TRBV27	TRBD2	TRBJ2-7	-	TGTGCCAGCAGTTTGGGGGGGACCTACGAGCAGTACTTC	CASSLGGTYEQYF
TRBV5-4	-	TRBJ2-4	few	TGTGCCAGCAGCTACTTTAAGGACAACCGTGACATTCAGTACTTC	CASSYFKDNRDIQYF
TRBV7-9	-	TRBJ2-1	-	TGTGCCAGCAGCCCAATCAAAAGGGTAGATGAGCAGTTCTTC	CASSPIKRVDEQFF
TRBV7-2	-	TRBJ2-5	-	TGTGCCAGCAGCTTAGTTCCGGGGGCGGGTGAGACCCAGTACTTC	CASSLVPGAGETQYF
TRBV7-2	TRBD2	TRBJ2-5	-	TGTGCCAGCAGCCCCCACGTCGTGACTAGCGTAGAGACCCAGTACTTC	CASSPHVVTSVETQYF
TRBV12-5	-	TRBJ2-1	-	TGTGCTAGTGGTTTGGTAGCGCGTGAGCAGTTCTTC	CASGLVAREQFF
TRBV5-6	-	TRBJ2-7	once	TGTGCCAGCAGCGGTTTCGCAGATGCTAGCCGGTACGAGCAGTACTTC	CASSGFADASRYEQYF
TRBV27	TRBD2	TRBJ2-7	-	TGTGCCAGCAGTTTATCGTTTCTTGGGGCGGGGGAGACACAAGGGGAGCAGTACTTC	CASSLSFLGAGETQGEQYF
TRBV7-2	-	TRBJ2-7	-	TGTGCCAGCAGCTTAGGTGCGGGGAGGCCCTACGAGCAGTACTTC	CASSLGAGRPYEQYF
TRBV25-1	-	TRBJ2-1	-	TGTGCCAGCAGTGCCTATGAGCAGTTCTTC	CASSAYEQFF
TRBV4-1	-	TRBJ2-7	-	TGCGCCAGCAGCCAAGACGCCAGGGGGGCCTCCTACGAGCAGTACTTC	CASSQDARGASYEQYF
TRBV7-6	-	TRBJ1-6	-	TGTGCCAGCAGCTTAGGTAGTAGCTATAATTCACCCCTCCACTTT	CASSLGSSYNSPLHF
TRBV27	-	TRBJ2-3	-	TGTGCCAGCAGTTCATGGACAGATCCTAGCACAGATACGCAGTATTTT	CASSSWTDPSTDTQYF
TRBV7-8	-	TRBJ2-1	-	TGTGCCAGCAGCCTAAGACAGGCTACAAACCCCTTGGTTGGTGAGCAGTTCTTC	CASSLRQATNPLVGEQFF
TRBV6-4	TRBD1	TRBJ2-5	-	TGTGCCAGCAGTCGGACAGGGTCAGAGACCCAGTACTTC	CASSRTGSETQYF
TRBV1	-	TRBJ1-2	once	TGCACCAGCAGCCAAGGTATGGTCCTCGATAGTGGCGGCTACACCTTC	CTSSQGMVLDSGGYTF
TRBV9	TRBD2	TRBJ2-1	-	TGTGCCAGCACCAGCGGGGGGACACTACCCTACAATGAGCAGTTCTTC	CASTSGGTLPYNEQFF
TRBV10-3	TRBD1	TRBJ1-5	-	TGTGCCATCAGTGAGTCGGGACAGGGATGGAATCAGCCCCAGCATTTT	CAISESGQGWNQPQHF
TRBV6-5	TRBD2	TRBJ2-3	-	TGTGCCAGCAGTTACGGACTAGCGGGGGCAGATACGCAGTATTTT	CASSYGLAGADTQYF
TRBV10-3	TRBD1	TRBJ2-3	-	TGTGCCATCAGTGGAGACAGGGCAGATACGCAGTATTTT	CAISGDRADTQYF
TRBV2	-	TRBJ2-7	few	TGTGCCAGCGAGGCCCCACTGACCTACGAGCAGTACTTC	CASEAPLTYEQYF
TRBV7-9	-	TRBJ2-5	-	TGTGCCAGCAGCCGTTATTGGACAGCCCAAGAGACCCAGTACTTC	CASSRYWTAQETQYF
TRBV5-1	-	TRBJ2-7	-	TGCGCCAGCAGCTCCTCAGGGGAATACTCCTACGAGCAGTACTTC	CASSSSGEYSYEQYF
TRBV19	-	TRBJ2-3	-	TGTGCCAGTAGTATTTTTGTTCGGCCAAGCACAGATACGCAGTATTTT	CASSIFVRPSTDTQYF
TRBV7-8	TRBD1	TRBJ1-1	-	TGTGCCAGCAGCTTTGAGGGGGCGAGGACTGAAGCTTTCTTT	CASSFEGARTEAFF
TRBV27	TRBD1	TRBJ2-1	-	TGTGCCAGCAGTTTCCACCAGACCGGGACAGGGGATGAGCAGTTCTTC	CASSFHQTGTGDEQFF
TRBV29-1	-	TRBJ2-7	-	TGCAGCGTTGACACGCCGACCTCCTACGAGCAGTACTTC	CSVDTPTSYEQYF
TRBV11-2	TRBD2	TRBJ2-3	-	TGTGCCAGCAGCCCCAGGACTAGCGGGGGCACAGATACGCAGTATTTT	CASSPRTSGGTDTQYF
TRBV5-1	TRBD1	TRBJ2-3	-	TGCGCCAGCAGCTTGACAGGGGGTGACACAGATACGCAGTATTTT	CASSLTGGDTDTQYF
TRBV29-1	TRBD1	TRBJ2-5	-	TGCAGCGGTGAGGCGTGGACAGGGGGCTTCGGGGAGACCCAGTACTTC	CSGEAWTGGFGETQYF
TRBV19	TRBD1	TRBJ2-7	few	TGTGCCAGTAGATGGGCTGAATCAGGGGGCTACGAGCAGTACTTC	CASRWAESGGYEQYF
TRBV29-1	-	TRBJ2-7	-	TGCAGCATCACTCGCCCGGGACGCTCCTACGAGCAGTACTTC	CSITRPGRSYEQYF
TRBV5-1	-	TRBJ2-4	few	TGCGCCAGCAGCTTGTCGGATCCTCTAAAAAACATTCAGTACTTC	CASSLSDPLKNIQYF
TRBV19	-	TRBJ2-5	-	TGTGCCAGTAGCTCGACAGGACTCGAGGAGACCCAGTACTTC	CASSSTGLEETQYF
TRBV4-3	TRBD2	TRBJ2-1	-	TGCGCCAGCAGCCAAGATCCGGGGGGGAACTACAATGAGCAGTTCTTC	CASSQDPGGNYNEQFF